The rows below give T cell receptor beta chains drawn from one sample of a study of cytomegalovirus exposure and HLA in healthy donors. Sequencing was performed with immunoSEQ multiplex PCR; in TCRdb, only in-frame clones are kept and a portion is missing. The sample records 100,000 to 120,000 clones, approximately 12% being singletons. The sample was PBMCs. These receptors came from a man between 35 and 55 years old in good health and CMV-seropositive. CDR3s include the opening cysteine and the closing phenylalanine or tryptophan. The order of the fields is clone size, V gene, D gene, J gene, CDR3 protein, CDR3 DNA. A D gene is named only where the DNA matches it firmly. Only part of the rows carry a size: once, few, many, or a class if the clone is expanded.

clone_size: few; v_call: TRBV5-8; d_call: NA; j_call: TRBJ1-2; cdr3_aa: CASSYAGNYGYTF; cdr3_nt: TGTGCCAGCAGCTATGCAGGCAACTATGGCTACACCTTC
clone_size: few; v_call: TRBV7-9; d_call: NA; j_call: TRBJ1-5; cdr3_aa: CASSSEGQPQHF; cdr3_nt: TGTGCCAGCAGCTCGGAGGGTCAGCCCCAGCATTTT
clone_size: NA; v_call: TRBV30; d_call: NA; j_call: TRBJ2-3; cdr3_aa: CAWSPGDGRTDTQYF; cdr3_nt: TGTGCCTGGTCCCCCGGGGATGGTCGGACAGATACGCAGTATTTT
clone_size: few; v_call: TRBV6-5; d_call: NA; j_call: TRBJ2-5; cdr3_aa: CASSSSGGTQYF; cdr3_nt: TGTGCCAGCAGTTCCTCCGGAGGGACCCAGTACTTC
clone_size: NA; v_call: TRBV6-5; d_call: TRBD2; j_call: TRBJ2-7; cdr3_aa: CASSLTSGRAEQYF; cdr3_nt: TGTGCCAGCAGCCTGACTAGCGGGAGGGCCGAGCAGTACTTC
clone_size: few; v_call: TRBV12-5; d_call: TRBD1; j_call: TRBJ2-3; cdr3_aa: CASGLVMDRDKTDTQYF; cdr3_nt: TGTGCTAGTGGTTTGGTAATGGACAGGGATAAAACAGATACGCAGTATTTT
clone_size: few; v_call: TRBV19; d_call: TRBD1; j_call: TRBJ2-7; cdr3_aa: CASSLGQDYEQYF; cdr3_nt: TGTGCCAGTAGCCTGGGACAGGACTACGAGCAGTACTTC
clone_size: NA; v_call: TRBV19; d_call: NA; j_call: TRBJ1-5; cdr3_aa: CASHQFNQPQHF; cdr3_nt: TGTGCCAGTCACCAGTTCAATCAGCCCCAGCATTTT
clone_size: few; v_call: TRBV15; d_call: TRBD1; j_call: TRBJ1-2; cdr3_aa: CATSGGAGQGGFGYTF; cdr3_nt: TGTGCCACCAGCGGAGGCGCGGGACAGGGAGGGTTTGGCTACACCTTC
clone_size: few; v_call: TRBV4-1; d_call: NA; j_call: TRBJ2-1; cdr3_aa: CASCLDRFGSYNEQFF; cdr3_nt: TGCGCCAGCTGCCTCGATAGATTTGGCTCCTACAATGAGCAGTTCTTC
clone_size: NA; v_call: TRBV28; d_call: NA; j_call: TRBJ2-7; cdr3_aa: CASTPIRGHRGEQYF; cdr3_nt: TGTGCCAGCACCCCCATAAGGGGCCATCGAGGCGAGCAGTACTTC
clone_size: NA; v_call: TRBV29-1; d_call: NA; j_call: TRBJ2-5; cdr3_aa: CSVEMATGDGTQYF; cdr3_nt: TGCAGCGTTGAAATGGCGACAGGAGATGGGACCCAGTACTTC
clone_size: NA; v_call: TRBV27; d_call: NA; j_call: TRBJ2-7; cdr3_aa: CASSFKRSSYEQYF; cdr3_nt: TGTGCCAGCAGTTTTAAGCGGAGCTCCTACGAGCAGTACTTC
clone_size: NA; v_call: TRBV5-4; d_call: TRBD2; j_call: TRBJ2-1; cdr3_aa: CASSPPGGAHEQFF; cdr3_nt: TGTGCCAGCAGCCCGCCGGGGGGGGCGCATGAGCAGTTCTTC
clone_size: few; v_call: TRBV10-3; d_call: TRBD1; j_call: TRBJ1-2; cdr3_aa: CAIRGDRDNYGYTF; cdr3_nt: TGTGCCATCAGGGGGGACAGGGATAACTATGGCTACACCTTC
clone_size: once; v_call: TRBV4-3; d_call: NA; j_call: TRBJ2-1; cdr3_aa: CASSPGPPLYNEQFF; cdr3_nt: TGCGCCAGCAGCCCTGGCCCGCCCCTGTACAATGAGCAGTTCTTC
clone_size: few; v_call: TRBV2; d_call: TRBD2; j_call: TRBJ2-1; cdr3_aa: CASSLRTSGSSINEQFF; cdr3_nt: TGTGCCAGCAGCCTGCGGACTAGCGGGTCCTCAATCAATGAGCAGTTCTTC
clone_size: few; v_call: TRBV13; d_call: NA; j_call: TRBJ2-2; cdr3_aa: CASSLDGGNTGELFF; cdr3_nt: TGTGCCAGCAGCCTCGACGGGGGGAACACCGGGGAGCTGTTTTTT
clone_size: few; v_call: TRBV10-2; d_call: TRBD2; j_call: TRBJ2-1; cdr3_aa: CASTSGVSSYNEQFF; cdr3_nt: TGCGCCAGCACGAGCGGGGTGAGCTCCTACAATGAGCAGTTCTTC
clone_size: few; v_call: TRBV5-1; d_call: TRBD1; j_call: TRBJ1-3; cdr3_aa: CASSGDSSGNTIYF; cdr3_nt: TGCGCCAGCAGCGGGGACAGCTCTGGAAACACCATATATTTT
clone_size: few; v_call: TRBV7-9; d_call: NA; j_call: TRBJ2-3; cdr3_aa: CASRVALNLGTDTQYF; cdr3_nt: TGTGCCAGCAGAGTAGCACTGAACCTCGGGACAGATACGCAGTATTTT
clone_size: NA; v_call: TRBV5-1; d_call: TRBD1; j_call: TRBJ1-2; cdr3_aa: CASSWGTGGNYGYTF; cdr3_nt: TGCGCCAGCAGCTGGGGGACAGGGGGCAACTATGGCTACACCTTC
clone_size: few; v_call: TRBV18; d_call: TRBD2; j_call: TRBJ2-5; cdr3_aa: CASSSTSGGGETQYF; cdr3_nt: TGTGCCAGCTCATCGACTAGCGGAGGGGGAGAGACCCAGTACTTC
clone_size: few; v_call: TRBV5-1; d_call: TRBD2; j_call: TRBJ2-5; cdr3_aa: CASSWGLAGEPQETQYF; cdr3_nt: TGCGCCAGCAGCTGGGGACTAGCGGGGGAACCTCAAGAGACCCAGTACTTC
clone_size: NA; v_call: TRBV28; d_call: TRBD1; j_call: TRBJ1-1; cdr3_aa: CASSLVQGAGSNTEAFF; cdr3_nt: TGTGCCAGCAGTTTAGTGCAGGGGGCCGGTAGTAACACTGAAGCTTTCTTT
clone_size: few; v_call: TRBV19; d_call: NA; j_call: TRBJ2-7; cdr3_aa: CASSMIAGSYEQYF; cdr3_nt: TGTGCCAGTAGTATGATTGCGGGATCCTACGAGCAGTACTTC
clone_size: NA; v_call: TRBV29-1; d_call: TRBD2; j_call: TRBJ2-7; cdr3_aa: CSVRTSGSYEQYF; cdr3_nt: TGCAGCGTTCGGACTAGCGGGAGTTACGAGCAGTACTTC
clone_size: NA; v_call: TRBV19; d_call: TRBD1; j_call: TRBJ2-7; cdr3_aa: CASRGQGNLAEQYF; cdr3_nt: TGTGCCAGTAGAGGACAGGGGAATCTTGCCGAGCAGTACTTC
clone_size: NA; v_call: TRBV11-2; d_call: TRBD1; j_call: TRBJ2-1; cdr3_aa: CASNLRDRAYNEQFF; cdr3_nt: TGTGCCAGCAATCTTAGGGACAGGGCCTACAATGAGCAGTTCTTC
clone_size: NA; v_call: TRBV28; d_call: NA; j_call: TRBJ2-4; cdr3_aa: CASRTRGNIQYF; cdr3_nt: TGTGCCAGCCGGACGAGGGGGAACATTCAGTACTTC
clone_size: few; v_call: TRBV10-3; d_call: NA; j_call: TRBJ1-2; cdr3_aa: CAISPGGGTVYGYTF; cdr3_nt: TGTGCCATCAGTCCGGGGGGGGGCACAGTCTATGGCTACACCTTC
clone_size: NA; v_call: TRBV21-1; d_call: NA; j_call: TRBJ2-7; cdr3_aa: CASSGWTGGRREQYF; cdr3_nt: TGTGCCAGCAGCGGGTGGACAGGGGGCCGCCGCGAGCAGTACTTC
clone_size: NA; v_call: TRBV2; d_call: TRBD2; j_call: TRBJ2-4; cdr3_aa: CASSGGEGNKNIQYF; cdr3_nt: TGTGCCAGCAGTGGGGGGGAGGGAAACAAAAACATTCAGTACTTC
clone_size: NA; v_call: TRBV5-4; d_call: TRBD2; j_call: TRBJ2-7; cdr3_aa: CASSLWGAGVYEQYF; cdr3_nt: TGTGCCAGCAGCTTGTGGGGAGCGGGAGTATACGAGCAGTACTTC
clone_size: few; v_call: TRBV6-6; d_call: TRBD1; j_call: TRBJ1-5; cdr3_aa: CASSTGQTGGNQPQHF; cdr3_nt: TGTGCCAGCAGTACTGGGCAGACAGGGGGCAATCAGCCCCAGCATTTT
clone_size: once; v_call: TRBV27; d_call: NA; j_call: TRBJ2-7; cdr3_aa: CASGMGGAISYEQYF; cdr3_nt: TGTGCCAGCGGAATGGGGGGGGCGATTTCCTACGAGCAGTACTTC
clone_size: NA; v_call: TRBV28; d_call: NA; j_call: TRBJ2-2; cdr3_aa: CASSSSHTGELFF; cdr3_nt: TGTGCCAGCAGTTCTAGCCACACCGGGGAGCTGTTTTTT
clone_size: NA; v_call: TRBV7-3; d_call: TRBD2; j_call: TRBJ2-5; cdr3_aa: CASSFSGGGQEAQYF; cdr3_nt: TGTGCCAGCAGCTTCTCAGGCGGGGGGCAAGAGGCCCAGTACTTC